Listed below are T cell receptor beta chains from one sample, sequenced in a study of blood T cell repertoires in COVID-19. TCRdb's table, derived via immunoSEQ multiplex PCR, lists solely in-frame clones and lacks some. This sample carries 210,000 or so clones, approximately 89% of them seen once, and the ten largest clones take about 3.5%. The sequenced sample was PBMCs or T cells enriched from blood (not recorded which). The receptors shown here come from a woman in her 30s who had been exposed to COVID-19. CDR3s include the opening cysteine and the closing phenylalanine or tryptophan. Fields, in order: clone size, D gene, J gene, V gene, CDR3 DNA, CDR3 protein. D genes are given only for firm matches. Only some rows state a clone size, as once, few, many or a class for expanded clones.

clone size: -; D gene: TRBD2; J gene: TRBJ2-3; V gene: TRBV10-2; CDR3 DNA: TGCGCACCCAGGGCTAGCGGGGGAGATACGCAGTATTTT; CDR3 protein: CAPRASGGDTQYF
clone size: -; D gene: TRBD1; J gene: TRBJ2-7; V gene: TRBV5-1; CDR3 DNA: TGCGCCAGCGCCCAGGGGGAATACTACGAGCAGTACTTC; CDR3 protein: CASAQGEYYEQYF
clone size: few; D gene: TRBD1; J gene: TRBJ1-2; V gene: TRBV5-1; CDR3 DNA: TGCGCCAGCAGCCTTCCGAAAGGGCAGGGGGCTGAGGGCTACACCTTC; CDR3 protein: CASSLPKGQGAEGYTF
clone size: -; D gene: TRBD1; J gene: TRBJ2-7; V gene: TRBV5-5; CDR3 DNA: TGTGCCAGCCGAACACAACAGGGGGGCTACGAGCAGTACTTC; CDR3 protein: CASRTQQGGYEQYF
clone size: -; D gene: -; J gene: TRBJ1-1; V gene: TRBV2; CDR3 DNA: TGTGCCAGCAGTGAAGAGGGAAGGGGCGCAGCTTTCTTT; CDR3 protein: CASSEEGRGAAFF
clone size: -; D gene: -; J gene: TRBJ2-7; V gene: TRBV9; CDR3 DNA: TGTGCCAGCAGCGTAGATTACAGGGCATACGAGCAGTACTTC; CDR3 protein: CASSVDYRAYEQYF
clone size: -; D gene: -; J gene: TRBJ2-7; V gene: TRBV2; CDR3 DNA: TGTGCCAGCAGTTATGACACGTTTGCCTACGAGCAGTACTTC; CDR3 protein: CASSYDTFAYEQYF
clone size: few; D gene: -; J gene: TRBJ1-2; V gene: TRBV5-4; CDR3 DNA: TGTGCCAGCAGCCCTTCCGGGACTGATTATGGCTACACCTTC; CDR3 protein: CASSPSGTDYGYTF
clone size: -; D gene: TRBD2; J gene: TRBJ2-7; V gene: TRBV3-1/TRBV3-2; CDR3 DNA: TGTGCCAGCAGCCAACTAGCGGTACCTCTCCAGCAGTACTTC; CDR3 protein: CASSQLAVPLQQYF
clone size: -; D gene: -; J gene: TRBJ2-3; V gene: TRBV27; CDR3 DNA: TGTGCCAGCAGTCCGATCAGGGTCGGGAGATACACAGATACGCAGTATTTT; CDR3 protein: CASSPIRVGRYTDTQYF
clone size: -; D gene: -; J gene: TRBJ1-6; V gene: TRBV10-3; CDR3 DNA: TGTGCCACCGCGGACGAGGGAACCTCACCCCTCCACTTT; CDR3 protein: CATADEGTSPLHF
clone size: -; D gene: -; J gene: TRBJ1-6; V gene: TRBV6-5; CDR3 DNA: TGTGCCAGCAGTCAGTTTACCGGGTCACCCCTCCACTTT; CDR3 protein: CASSQFTGSPLHF
clone size: -; D gene: -; J gene: TRBJ1-4; V gene: TRBV5-1; CDR3 DNA: TGCGCCAGCAGACTACGAGGGAGGAGGGATGAAAAACTGTTTTTT; CDR3 protein: CASRLRGRRDEKLFF
clone size: -; D gene: -; J gene: TRBJ1-1; V gene: TRBV11-1; CDR3 DNA: TGTGCCAGCAGCGCCAGGTCTATGAACACTGAAGCTTTCTTT; CDR3 protein: CASSARSMNTEAFF
clone size: -; D gene: TRBD2; J gene: TRBJ2-1; V gene: TRBV11-3; CDR3 DNA: TGTGCCAGCAGCCAAAGCACCCTACCCGGGACTAGCGGTAATGAGCAGTTCTTC; CDR3 protein: CASSQSTLPGTSGNEQFF
clone size: -; D gene: TRBD2; J gene: TRBJ2-1; V gene: TRBV28; CDR3 DNA: TGTGCCAGCATCCGTAGCGGGAGTAGCAATGAGCAGTTCTTC; CDR3 protein: CASIRSGSSNEQFF
clone size: -; D gene: TRBD2; J gene: TRBJ2-5; V gene: TRBV4-1; CDR3 DNA: TGCGCCAGCAGCCAAGTATTTGCGGGAGGTCAAGAGACCCAGTACTTC; CDR3 protein: CASSQVFAGGQETQYF
clone size: -; D gene: -; J gene: TRBJ1-1; V gene: TRBV2; CDR3 DNA: TGTGCCAGCAACGAGGGAGGGAGGGAAGCTTTCTTT; CDR3 protein: CASNEGGREAFF
clone size: -; D gene: -; J gene: TRBJ2-7; V gene: TRBV6-5; CDR3 DNA: TGTGCCAGCACCTCACCGGAGGGGTACTACGAGCAGTACTTC; CDR3 protein: CASTSPEGYYEQYF
clone size: many; D gene: TRBD1; J gene: TRBJ2-1; V gene: TRBV6-5; CDR3 DNA: TGTGCCACTCAGCCCGGGACAGTGATGGCCAATGAGCAGTTCTTC; CDR3 protein: CATQPGTVMANEQFF